The 21 T cell receptor beta chains below all came from one sample that was sequenced in a study of T cells in Graves' hyperthyroidism and ophthalmopathy. Amplified TCR beta CDR3 regions derived from RNA transcripts. When the TCR CDR3 underwent first-round RT-PCR, the HTBI primer set was used. Via MiXCR, TCRdb re-called the multiplex PCR reads, giving one row per CDR3 protein. The data contain 300,000 to 450,000 distinct CDR3 sequences, around 14% of them seen just once; the ten biggest clones take up roughly 26%. The sequencing input was blood. All receptors come from a woman between 18 and 30 years old with Graves' hyperthyroidism that later progressed to Graves' ophthalmopathy.

As regards this clonotype: A read error may produce the germline difference seen at one junction end. The chain carries TRBV7-6 and TRBJ2-1; no firm D call. This CDR3 has 15 residues. Germline assignment: CDR1 SGHVS and CDR2 FNYEAQ. DNA of the CDR3: TGTACCAGCAGCCGCAATGTGGGCCCATACAATGAGCAGTTCTTC. This encodes CTSSRNVGPYNEQFF.

This clonotype showed up many times. The chain combines TRBV27 with TRBJ2-1, with 8 nucleotides matching TRBD1. Looked up from germline, CDR1 is MNHEY and CDR2 is SMNVEV (reference sequence). CDR3 length: 15 residues. The V and J ends lost 5 bases and 4 bases, in that order; junction bases with no gene match: 7. DNA of the CDR3: TGTGCCAGCAGTCCCAGACAGGGGACTTACAATGAGCAGTTCTTC. The encoded protein is CASSPRQGTYNEQFF.

This clonotype has ten or more counts. The J gene is TRBJ2-7, the V gene TRBV20-1; D call uncertain. This CDR3 is 12 amino acids long. In germline, CDR1 is DFQATT, CDR2 SNEGSKA (reference sequence). Trimming took 0 bases from V and 4 from J, leaving 7 bases between them. CDR3 nucleotides: TGCAGTGCTAGAGATTTGGGATACGAGCAGTACTTC. It translates to CSARDLGYEQYF.

This clonotype came up many times. The chain has TRBV7-2 and TRBJ2-7, with 9 bases fitting TRBD2. After removal of 4 bases from V and 0 bases from J, the junction contained 1 base not matched to a gene. CDR1 is SGHTA and CDR2 is FQGNSA in the germline V gene. The CDR3 totals 14 residues. The CDR3 DNA is TGTGCCAGCAGCTGGACTAGCGACTCCTACGAGCAGTACTTC. This encodes CASSWTSDSYEQYF.

Ten or more counts support this clonotype. This sequence joins TRBV7-8 and TRBJ2-5; 12 bases are a match to TRBD2. The CDR3 extends over 16 amino acids. Germline CDR1 and CDR2: SGHVS and FQNEAQ. The junction had 10 bases not matched to a gene; V was cut back by 7 bases and J by 4 bases. The chain's CDR3 is CASTIFLAGGGETQYF. CDR3 bases: TGTGCCAGCACCATTTTCCTAGCGGGAGGGGGAGAGACCCAGTACTTC.

The rearrangement links TRBV7-3 to TRBJ2-2; perhaps TRBD1 as D (6 bases). The V end lost 7 bases, the J end lost 7 bases, and 10 bases lay between the germline ends. This CDR3 is built from 12 residues. Germline CDR1 and CDR2: SGHTA and FQGTGA. The DNA of the CDR3 is TGTGCCAGCAACAGGGTTATCGGGGAGCTGTTTTTT. As protein: CASNRVIGELFF.

A few counts support this clonotype. The chain has TRBV4-3 and TRBJ2-1; 10 bases align to TRBD1. J lost 4 bases, V lost 5 bases, and 11 bases had no gene match. The CDR3 is 17 amino acids. In germline, CDR1 is LGHNA, CDR2 YSLEER. CDR3 loop: CASSIQPRDRGYNEQFF. The CDR3 DNA sequence: TGCGCCAGCAGCATCCAACCCCGGGACAGGGGTTACAATGAGCAGTTCTTC.

This clonotype was observed at least ten times. J is TRBJ2-2 and V is TRBV6-1; 7 nucleotides agree with TRBD1. Looked up from germline, CDR1 is MNHNS and CDR2 is SASEGT. V gave up 2 bases and J gave up 4 bases; unmatched junction bases: 7. The length of the CDR3 is 16 residues. Here the CDR3 DNA reads TGTGCCAGCAGTGAACTCGGGACAGTCAGCACCGGGGAGCTGTTTTTT. Protein product: CASSELGTVSTGELFF.

This chain connects TRBV9 to TRBJ2-3; 8 nucleotides align to TRBD2. CDR3 length: 13 residues. V was clipped by 6 bases and J by 3 bases; unmatched bases: 3. The germline CDR1 and CDR2 sequences are SGDLS and YYNGEE. The DNA of the CDR3 is TGTGCCAGCAATCGGGAGGGAACAGATACGCAGTATTTT. It specifies CASNREGTDTQYF.

This clonotype occurred many times. The J gene is TRBJ2-3, the V gene TRBV2; TRBD2 matches 10 bases. The CDR3 consists of 15 residues. Germline V gives CDR1 SNHLY, CDR2 FYNNEI. The V and J ends lost 0 bases and 3 bases, in that order; junction bases with no gene match: 0. The CDR3 here is CASSEASGRTDTQYF. DNA of the CDR3: TGTGCCAGCAGTGAAGCTAGCGGGAGGACAGATACGCAGTATTTT.

This clonotype was detected ten times or more. The rearrangement links TRBV27 to TRBJ2-1; possible D gene TRBD2, 5 bases. The V gene's germline CDR1 is MNHEY and CDR2 SMNVEV (reference sequence). The CDR3 runs 13 residues. The V gene lost 1 base and the J gene lost 8 bases, with 9 bases spanning the gap. Written as DNA, the CDR3 is TGTGCCAGCAGTTTATATTTGCGGGATGAGCAGTTCTTC. Protein sequence: CASSLYLRDEQFF.

This clonotype was counted many times. V gene TRBV2 combines with J gene TRBJ2-3; 10 bases fit TRBD1. The trim removed 7 bases at V and 7 bases at J, leaving 8 bases unmatched. Germline V lookup: CDR1 SNHLY, CDR2 FYNNEI. The CDR3 length is 14 residues. CDR3 residues: CASTSGQGRNTQYF. The DNA of the CDR3 is TGTGCCAGCACATCGGGACAGGGGCGGAATACGCAGTATTTT.

The V gene is TRBV20-1, the J gene TRBJ2-7, with D maybe TRBD1 (5 bases). CDR3 size: 13 residues. V shed 4 bases and J shed 3 bases, with 13 bases lying between them. CDR1 and CDR2 (germline): DFQATT, SNEGSKA (reference sequence). CDR3 nucleotides: TGCAGTGCTAACCGACAGACGAGCTACGAGCAGTACTTC. This translates into CSANRQTSYEQYF.

This clonotype was seen repeatedly, ten times or more. The chain has TRBV7-9 and TRBJ1-5; a weak D match, TRBD1 (6 bases). Germline CDR1 and CDR2: SEHNR and FQNEAQ (reference sequence). V lost 5 bases and J 3 bases, leaving 11 bases between the germline ends. The CDR3 has 14 amino acids. DNA for the CDR3: TGTGCCAGCAGCCCCGACAGGTACAATCAGCCCCAGCATTTT. Amino acids: CASSPDRYNQPQHF.

Many counts were recorded for this clonotype. The chain couples TRBV28 to TRBJ2-7; TRBD2 matches at 12 bases. CDR3 length: 16 residues. CDR1 is MDHEN and CDR2 is SYDVKM in the germline V gene. The ends lost 4 bases at V and 7 bases at J; junction bases unmatched: 11. The CDR3 DNA is TGTGCCAGCAGTTCGGGCCTAGCGGGAGGGCCCGTAGAGCAGTACTTC. Translation gives CASSSGLAGGPVEQYF.

This clonotype was counted at least ten times. The chain is built from TRBV7-8 and TRBJ2-7; weak D call: TRBD1 (6 bases). This CDR3 has 16 amino acids. The germline gives CDR1 SGHVS, CDR2 FQNEAQ. Trimming took off 4 bases at V and 4 bases at J, with 20 bases between the two ends. In DNA, the CDR3 is TGTGCCAGCAGCTCAGGGGCATCCCCCCTCGGGTACGAGCAGTACTTC. Encoded protein: CASSSGASPLGYEQYF.

J is TRBJ2-2 and V is TRBV14; 14 nucleotides agree with TRBD2. V shed 2 bases, J shed 7 bases, and the junction held 3 bases outside the gene matches. Germline CDR1 and CDR2: SGHDN and FVKESK. The CDR3 is 16 amino acids. CDR3 DNA: TGTGCCAGCAGCCAAAGTGGACTAGCGGGAGGCGGGGAGCTGTTTTTT. This encodes CASSQSGLAGGGELFF.

This clonotype was counted at least ten times. As DNA, the CDR3 is TGTGCCAGCAGTTCCGGACAGGGAGCCGCCGAGCAGTACTTC. Its translation: CASSSGQGAAEQYF. The rearrangement joins TRBV28 to TRBJ2-7; 8 nucleotides match TRBD1. The length of the CDR3 is 14 residues. Trimming removed 4 bases from V and 6 bases from J; junction bases left unmatched: 8. The germline V gene encodes CDR1 MDHEN and CDR2 SYDVKM.

This clonotype has at least ten counts. The chain has TRBV9 and TRBJ1-1; perhaps TRBD1 as D (5 bases). The germline V and J ends were trimmed by 0 bases and 3 bases, with 12 bases remaining between them. This CDR3 spans 15 amino acids. Germline CDR1 and CDR2: SGDLS and YYNGEE. The CDR3 DNA reads TGTGCCAGCAGCGTAGCCGAGGGGTCGGACACTGAAGCTTTCTTT. Protein product: CASSVAEGSDTEAFF. The whole variable domain, filled in from reference TRBV9 and TRBJ1-1, reads DSGVTQTPKHLITATGQRVTLRCSPRSGDLSVYWYQQSLDQGLQFLIQYYNGEERAKGNILERFSAQQFPDLHSELNLSSLELGDSALYFCASSVAEGSDTEAFFGQGTRLTVV.

This clonotype has only a few counts. The chain uses TRBV20-1 and TRBJ2-3, with 8 nucleotides matching TRBD2. The V segment lost 3 bases and the J segment 2 bases; nucleotides outside the gene matches: 4. Germline assignment: CDR1 DFQATT and CDR2 SNEGSKA (reference sequence). The CDR3 spans 14 residues. Here the CDR3 reads CSARSGSYTDTQYF. In DNA form, the CDR3 reads TGCAGTGCTAGGAGCGGGAGCTACACAGATACGCAGTATTTT.

This clonotype was counted ten times or more. The V call is TRBV6-1, the J call TRBJ2-5, with D possibly TRBD1 on 5 matching bases. V was shortened by 5 bases and J by 0 bases, with 16 bases between the two germline ends. Per the germline V gene, CDR1 is MNHNS and CDR2 is SASEGT. The CDR3 covers 16 residues. DNA for the CDR3: TGTGCCAGCAGTTACAAGGCAGGGCCATACCAAGAGACCCAGTACTTC. This codes for CASSYKAGPYQETQYF.